The clone carrying this T cell receptor beta chain was seen a handful of times. The antigen remains undetermined. The same CDR3 is also encoded by other DNA sequences in this sample. The entry originates in a study of shared clonotypes between healthy human individuals. Study summary: There were three CD4 naive, three CD4 memory, two CD8 naive and one CD8 memory plates per donor. Points from the study as a whole: Non-shared clonotypes had lower generation probabilities than clonotypes shared by all four sorted-subset donors.

V dropped 3 bases and J dropped 2 bases, with 7 bases sitting between them. The germline V gene encodes CDR1 SGHAT and CDR2 FQNNGV. The CDR3 consists of 13 residues. Deep-level running was used for the assay. Profiling relied on immunoSEQ multiplex PCR, and the TCRdb table lists in-frame clones only, not all of them. Among 230,000 or so clones listed, approximately 70% were seen once. This TCR derives from a man aged 30 to 45 in good health. Sequenced: memory CD4+ T cells sorted from blood. Noted subset: CD45RA-negative fraction. The rearrangement uses TRBV11-2 and TRBJ1-1, with unresolved D. As DNA, the CDR3 is TGTGCCAGCAGCTTTTCAGGAAACACTGAAGCTTTCTTT. Residues: CASSFSGNTEAFF.